This entry lists 8 T cell receptor beta chains sequenced from one sample in a study of early T cells in non-severe SARS-CoV-2 infection. TCRdb reprocessed the 5' RACE reads via MiXCR and lists one record per CDR3 protein. Of 69,000 or so distinct CDR3 sequences in the sample, roughly an eighth were seen once. Sample: whole blood. The source of these receptors is an adult who was a healthcare worker with PCR-confirmed SARS-CoV-2 infection or an uninfected control (not recorded which).

This clonotype was seen many times. V and J are TRBV5-8 and TRBJ2-1, with D perhaps matching TRBD2 (5 bases). V was shortened by 4 bases and J by 3 bases, with 11 bases between the two germline ends. Germline values: CDR1 SGHTS, CDR2 YDEGEE. The CDR3 contains 14 residues. The CDR3 nucleotides read TGTGCCAGCAGCCTGGCTAGCTACTACAATGAGCAGTTCTTC. Its translation is CASSLASYYNEQFF. Supplemented by reference TRBV5-8 and TRBJ2-1, the full variable domain reads EAGVTQSPTHLIKTRGQQATLRCSPISGHTSVYWYQQALGLGLQFLLWYDEGEERNRGNFPPRFSGRQFPNYSSELNVNALELEDSALYLCASSLASYYNEQFFGPGTRLTVL.

Many counts were recorded for this clonotype. The rearrangement joins TRBV5-1 to TRBJ1-1; D is unresolved. V lost 0 bases, J lost 1 base, and 7 bases lay in between. The CDR3 extends over 14 amino acids. The germline gives CDR1 SGHRS, CDR2 YFSETQ. In DNA form, the CDR3 reads TGCGCCAGCAGCTTGGAGGGCGCGAACACTGAAGCTTTCTTT. Amino acid sequence: CASSLEGANTEAFF.

This clonotype was seen many times. The chain carries TRBV10-3 and TRBJ2-1; D ambiguous. Germline V gene lookup returns CDR1 ENHRY and CDR2 SYGVKD. This CDR3 region has 16 residues. V lost 6 bases and J 0 bases, leaving 15 bases between the germline ends. The CDR3 sequence is CAIRSRSSSSYNEQFF. The CDR3 bases are TGTGCCATCAGAAGCAGGAGCTCCAGCTCCTACAATGAGCAGTTCTTC.

CDR3 nucleotides: TGTGCCAGCAGCTCCCCACAGCCTACTAGCACAGATACGCAGTATTTT. It specifies CASSSPQPTSTDTQYF. The chain has TRBV5-4 and TRBJ2-3; the D is unclear. The V and J ends lost 3 bases and 0 bases respectively, with 14 bases between them. Germline CDR1 reads SGHNT; CDR2 reads YYREEE (reference sequence). This CDR3 is built from 16 residues.

This clonotype was seen only a few times. The chain links TRBV5-6 to TRBJ2-5, with no clear D. Trimming stripped 1 base from V and 2 bases from J, with 9 bases between. The CDR3 length is 14 residues. Germline assignment: CDR1 SGHDT and CDR2 YYEEEE. The CDR3 region has the DNA TGTGCCAGCAGCTTGTTTACAGTACAAGAGACCCAGTACTTC. Protein sequence: CASSLFTVQETQYF. Combining the CDR3 with reference TRBV5-6 and TRBJ2-5 gives the whole variable domain DAGVTQSPTHLIKTRGQQVTLRCSPKSGHDTVSWYQQALGQGPQFIFQYYEEEERQRGNFPDRFSGHQFPNYSSELNVNALLLGDSALYLCASSLFTVQETQYFGPGTRLLVL.

This clonotype was recorded at least ten times. V and J are TRBV7-8 and TRBJ1-5; D is perhaps TRBD1 (5 bases). Per the germline V gene, CDR1 is SGHVS and CDR2 is FQNEAQ. V shed 1 base and J shed 1 base, with 8 bases lying between them. The CDR3 runs 15 residues. CDR3 amino acids: CASSLGGPSNQPQHF. In DNA, the CDR3 is TGTGCCAGCAGCTTAGGGGGACCCAGCAATCAGCCCCAGCATTTT.

This clonotype was seen more than once but under ten times. The chain recombines TRBV7-8 with TRBJ2-7; either TRBD1 or TRBD2 may supply D (6 bases each). V dropped 3 bases and J dropped 6 bases, with 18 bases sitting between them. Germline V gives CDR1 SGHVS, CDR2 FQNEAQ. The CDR3 extends over 15 amino acids. DNA for the CDR3: TGTGCCAGCAGCTTCGGTGAGGGGGGTCTGTCCGAGCAGTACTTC. Amino acid sequence: CASSFGEGGLSEQYF.

This clonotype was picked up many times. V is TRBV6-5 and J is TRBJ2-2; 10 bases match TRBD2. Germline values: CDR1 MNHEY, CDR2 SVGAGI. The trim removed 5 bases at V and 6 bases at J, leaving 9 bases unmatched. CDR3 size: 16 residues. For the CDR3, the DNA is TGTGCCAGCAGTCCAATTAGCGGGAGGATCGCCGGGGAGCTGTTTTTT. It translates to CASSPISGRIAGELFF.